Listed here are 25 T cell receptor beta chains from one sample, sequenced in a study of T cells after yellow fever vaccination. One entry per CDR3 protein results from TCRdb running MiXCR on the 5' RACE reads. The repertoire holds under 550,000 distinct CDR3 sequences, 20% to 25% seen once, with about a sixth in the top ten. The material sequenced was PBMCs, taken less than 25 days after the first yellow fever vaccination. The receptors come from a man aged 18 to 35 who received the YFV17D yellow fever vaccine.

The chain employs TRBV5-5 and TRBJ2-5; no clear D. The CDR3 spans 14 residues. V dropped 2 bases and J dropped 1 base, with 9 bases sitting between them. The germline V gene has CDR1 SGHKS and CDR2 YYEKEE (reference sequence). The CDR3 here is CASSLPRPQETQYF. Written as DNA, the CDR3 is TGTGCCAGCAGCTTACCGAGACCCCAAGAGACCCAGTACTTC.

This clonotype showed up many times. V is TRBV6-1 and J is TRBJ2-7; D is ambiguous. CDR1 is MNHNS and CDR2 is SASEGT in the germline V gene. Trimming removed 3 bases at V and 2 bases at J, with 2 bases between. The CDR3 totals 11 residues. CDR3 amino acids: CASSETYEQYV. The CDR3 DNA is TGTGCCAGCAGTGAGACCTACGAGCAGTACGTC.

CDR3 in DNA: TGTGCCAGCAGTTATAACAGGGGGGGAACGGGGGCCAACGTCCTGACTTTC. This sequence encodes CASSYNRGGTGANVLTF. The chain carries TRBV6-2 or TRBV6-3 and TRBJ2-6; perhaps TRBD1 as D (8 bases). In germline, CDR1 is MNHEY, CDR2 SVGEGT. V lost 3 bases and J lost 4, with 16 bases in between. The CDR3 totals 17 residues.

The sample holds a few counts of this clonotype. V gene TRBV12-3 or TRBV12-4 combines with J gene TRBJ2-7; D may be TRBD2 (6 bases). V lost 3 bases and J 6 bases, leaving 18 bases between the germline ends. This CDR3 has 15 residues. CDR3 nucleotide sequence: TGTGCCAGCAGTTTTATGGAGGGGAAATCTTCCGAGCAGTACTTC. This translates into CASSFMEGKSSEQYF.

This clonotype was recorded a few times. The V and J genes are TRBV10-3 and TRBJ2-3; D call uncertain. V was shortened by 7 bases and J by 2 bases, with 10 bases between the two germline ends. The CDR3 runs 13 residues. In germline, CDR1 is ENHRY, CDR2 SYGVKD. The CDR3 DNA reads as TGTGCCATCAAGAGTGGAAACACAGATACGCAGTATTTT. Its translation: CAIKSGNTDTQYF.

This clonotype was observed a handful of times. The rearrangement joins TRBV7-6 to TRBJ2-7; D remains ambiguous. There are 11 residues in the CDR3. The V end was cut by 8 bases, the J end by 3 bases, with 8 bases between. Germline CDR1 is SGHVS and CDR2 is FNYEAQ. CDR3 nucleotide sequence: TGTGCCAGCCAGGACGGCTACGAGCAGTACTTC. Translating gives CASQDGYEQYF.

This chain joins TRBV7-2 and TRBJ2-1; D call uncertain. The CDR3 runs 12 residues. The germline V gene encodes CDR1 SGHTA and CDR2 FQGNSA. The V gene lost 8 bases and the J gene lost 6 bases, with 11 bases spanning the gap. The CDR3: CASAKGINEQFF. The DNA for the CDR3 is TGTGCCAGCGCCAAGGGCATCAATGAGCAGTTCTTC.

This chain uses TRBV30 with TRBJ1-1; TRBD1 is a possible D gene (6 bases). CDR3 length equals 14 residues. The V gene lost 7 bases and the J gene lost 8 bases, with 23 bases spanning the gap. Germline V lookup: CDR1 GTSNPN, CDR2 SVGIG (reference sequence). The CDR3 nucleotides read TGTGCCTACACCTTTAGGGGGATGCTCACGGAAGCTTTCTTT. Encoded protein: CAYTFRGMLTEAFF.

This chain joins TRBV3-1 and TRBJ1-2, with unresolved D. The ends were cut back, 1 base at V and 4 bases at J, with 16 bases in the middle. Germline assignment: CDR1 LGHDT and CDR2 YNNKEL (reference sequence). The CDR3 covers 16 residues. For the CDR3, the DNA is TGTGCCAGCAGCCAAGCCGGGCCCTCGTCGGGCTATGGCTACACCTTC. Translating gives CASSQAGPSSGYGYTF. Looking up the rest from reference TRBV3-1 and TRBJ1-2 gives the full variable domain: DTAVSQTPKYLVTQMGNDKSIKCEQNLGHDTMYWYKQDSKKFLKIMFSYNNKELIINETVPNRFSPKSPDKAHLNLHINSLELGDSAVYFCASSQAGPSSGYGYTFGSGTRLTVV.

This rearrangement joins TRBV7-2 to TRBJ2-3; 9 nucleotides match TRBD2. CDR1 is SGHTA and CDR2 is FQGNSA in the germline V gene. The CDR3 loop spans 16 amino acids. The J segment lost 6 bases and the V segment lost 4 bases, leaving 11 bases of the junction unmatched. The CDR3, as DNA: TGTGCCAGCAGCTCTTTCGCGGGGGGGGCCGGTGATACGCAGTATTTT. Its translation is CASSSFAGGAGDTQYF. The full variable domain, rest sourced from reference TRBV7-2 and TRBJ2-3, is GAGVSQSPSNKVTEKGKDVELRCDPISGHTALYWYRQSLGQGLEFLIYFQGNSAPDKSGLPSDRFSAERTGGSVSTLTIQRTQQEDSAVYLCASSSFAGGAGDTQYFGPGTRLTVL.

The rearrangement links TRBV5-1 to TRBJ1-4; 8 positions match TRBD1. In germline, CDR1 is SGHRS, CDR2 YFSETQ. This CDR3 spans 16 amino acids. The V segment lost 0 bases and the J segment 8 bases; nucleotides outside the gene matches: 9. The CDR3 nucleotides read TGCGCCAGCAGCTTGGCCCGGACAGGGTCGGACGAAAAACTGTTTTTT. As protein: CASSLARTGSDEKLFF.

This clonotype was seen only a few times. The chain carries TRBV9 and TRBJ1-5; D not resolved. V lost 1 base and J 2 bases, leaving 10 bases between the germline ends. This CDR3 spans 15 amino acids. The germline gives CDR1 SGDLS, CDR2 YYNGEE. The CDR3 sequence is CASSVSGEGNQPQHF. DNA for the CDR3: TGTGCCAGCAGCGTATCGGGAGAGGGCAATCAGCCCCAGCATTTT. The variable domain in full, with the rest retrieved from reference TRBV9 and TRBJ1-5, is DSGVTQTPKHLITATGQRVTLRCSPRSGDLSVYWYQQSLDQGLQFLIQYYNGEERAKGNILERFSAQQFPDLHSELNLSSLELGDSALYFCASSVSGEGNQPQHFGDGTRLSIL.

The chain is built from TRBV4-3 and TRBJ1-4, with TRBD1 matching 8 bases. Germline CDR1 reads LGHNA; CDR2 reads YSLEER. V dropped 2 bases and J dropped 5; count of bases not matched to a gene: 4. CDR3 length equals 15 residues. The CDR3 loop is CASSQLGQGNEKLFF. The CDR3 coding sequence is TGCGCCAGCAGCCAACTCGGACAGGGAAATGAAAAACTGTTTTTT.

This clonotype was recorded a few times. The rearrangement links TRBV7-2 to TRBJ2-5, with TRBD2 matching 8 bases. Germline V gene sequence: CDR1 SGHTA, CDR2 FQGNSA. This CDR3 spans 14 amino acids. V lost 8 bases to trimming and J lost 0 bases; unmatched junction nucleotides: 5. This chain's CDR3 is CASRGGRYQETQYF. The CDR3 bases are TGTGCCAGCCGGGGGGGCCGTTACCAAGAGACCCAGTACTTC.

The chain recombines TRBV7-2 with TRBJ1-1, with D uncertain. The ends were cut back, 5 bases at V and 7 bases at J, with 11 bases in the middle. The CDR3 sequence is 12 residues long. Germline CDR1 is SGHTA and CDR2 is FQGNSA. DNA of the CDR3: TGTGCCAGCAGCCCCAACGGGGTTGAAGCTTTCTTT. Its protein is CASSPNGVEAFF.

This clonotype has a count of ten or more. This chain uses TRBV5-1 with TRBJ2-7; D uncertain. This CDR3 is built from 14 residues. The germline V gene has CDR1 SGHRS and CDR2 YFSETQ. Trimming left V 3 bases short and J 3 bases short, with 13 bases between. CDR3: CASSSTDGFYEQYF. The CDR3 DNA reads TGCGCCAGCAGCTCAACTGACGGGTTCTACGAGCAGTACTTC.

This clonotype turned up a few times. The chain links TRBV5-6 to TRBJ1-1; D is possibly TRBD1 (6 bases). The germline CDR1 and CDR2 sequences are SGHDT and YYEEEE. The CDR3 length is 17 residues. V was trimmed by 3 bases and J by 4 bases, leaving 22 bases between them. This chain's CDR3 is CASSYGVNEGEATEAFF. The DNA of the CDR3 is TGTGCCAGCAGCTACGGGGTTAACGAGGGGGAAGCCACTGAAGCTTTCTTT.

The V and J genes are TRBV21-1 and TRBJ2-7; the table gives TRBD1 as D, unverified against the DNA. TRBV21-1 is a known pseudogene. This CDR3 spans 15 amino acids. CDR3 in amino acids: CASSIPQGASDELYV. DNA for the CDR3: TGTGCCAGCAGCATCCCGCAGGGGGCATCTGACGAGCTGTACGTC.

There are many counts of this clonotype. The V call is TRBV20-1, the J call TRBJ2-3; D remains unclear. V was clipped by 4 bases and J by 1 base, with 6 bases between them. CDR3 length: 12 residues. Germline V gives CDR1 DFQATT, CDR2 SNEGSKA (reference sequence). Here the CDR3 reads CSAIGGTDTQYF. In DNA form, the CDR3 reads TGCAGTGCTATTGGTGGCACAGATACGCAGTATTTT.

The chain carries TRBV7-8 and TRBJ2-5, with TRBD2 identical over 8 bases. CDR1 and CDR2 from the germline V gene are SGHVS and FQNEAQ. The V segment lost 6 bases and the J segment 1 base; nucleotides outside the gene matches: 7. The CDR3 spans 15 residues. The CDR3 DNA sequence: TGTGCCAGCAGACATATAGCGGGGCCCCAAGAGACCCAGTACTTC. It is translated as CASRHIAGPQETQYF.

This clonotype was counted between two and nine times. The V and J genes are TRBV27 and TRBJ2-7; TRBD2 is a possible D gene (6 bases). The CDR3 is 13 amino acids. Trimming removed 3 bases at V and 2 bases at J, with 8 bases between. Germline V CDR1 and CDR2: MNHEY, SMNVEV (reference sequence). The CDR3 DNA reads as TGTGCCAGCAGTTTGGGGGGTCCCTACGAGCAGTACTTC. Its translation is CASSLGGPYEQYF.

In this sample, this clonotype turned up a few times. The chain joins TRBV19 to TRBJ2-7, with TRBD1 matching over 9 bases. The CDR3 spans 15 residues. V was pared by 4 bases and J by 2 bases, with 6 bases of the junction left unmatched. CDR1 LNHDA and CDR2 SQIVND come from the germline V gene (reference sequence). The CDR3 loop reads CASSTTGTGPYEQYF. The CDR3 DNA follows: TGTGCCAGTAGTACCACCGGGACAGGGCCCTACGAGCAGTACTTC.

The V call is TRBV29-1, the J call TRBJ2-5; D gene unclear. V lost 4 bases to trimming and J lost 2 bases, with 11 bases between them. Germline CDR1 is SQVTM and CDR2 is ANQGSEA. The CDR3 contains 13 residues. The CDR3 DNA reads TGCAGCGTTGGTGCTCAGACACAAGAGACCCAGTACTTC. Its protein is CSVGAQTQETQYF.

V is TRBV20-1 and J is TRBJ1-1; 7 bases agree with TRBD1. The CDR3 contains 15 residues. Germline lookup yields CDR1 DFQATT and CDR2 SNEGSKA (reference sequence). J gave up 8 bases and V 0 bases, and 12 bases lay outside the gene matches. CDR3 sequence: CSARDHRGVGTEAFF. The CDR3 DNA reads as TGCAGTGCTAGAGATCACAGGGGAGTGGGGACCGAAGCTTTCTTT.

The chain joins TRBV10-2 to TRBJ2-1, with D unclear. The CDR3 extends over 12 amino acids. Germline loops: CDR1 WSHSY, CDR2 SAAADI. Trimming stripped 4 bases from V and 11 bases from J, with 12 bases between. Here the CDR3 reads CASSVDTAQQFF. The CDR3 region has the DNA TGCGCCAGCAGTGTAGACACCGCGCAGCAGTTCTTC.